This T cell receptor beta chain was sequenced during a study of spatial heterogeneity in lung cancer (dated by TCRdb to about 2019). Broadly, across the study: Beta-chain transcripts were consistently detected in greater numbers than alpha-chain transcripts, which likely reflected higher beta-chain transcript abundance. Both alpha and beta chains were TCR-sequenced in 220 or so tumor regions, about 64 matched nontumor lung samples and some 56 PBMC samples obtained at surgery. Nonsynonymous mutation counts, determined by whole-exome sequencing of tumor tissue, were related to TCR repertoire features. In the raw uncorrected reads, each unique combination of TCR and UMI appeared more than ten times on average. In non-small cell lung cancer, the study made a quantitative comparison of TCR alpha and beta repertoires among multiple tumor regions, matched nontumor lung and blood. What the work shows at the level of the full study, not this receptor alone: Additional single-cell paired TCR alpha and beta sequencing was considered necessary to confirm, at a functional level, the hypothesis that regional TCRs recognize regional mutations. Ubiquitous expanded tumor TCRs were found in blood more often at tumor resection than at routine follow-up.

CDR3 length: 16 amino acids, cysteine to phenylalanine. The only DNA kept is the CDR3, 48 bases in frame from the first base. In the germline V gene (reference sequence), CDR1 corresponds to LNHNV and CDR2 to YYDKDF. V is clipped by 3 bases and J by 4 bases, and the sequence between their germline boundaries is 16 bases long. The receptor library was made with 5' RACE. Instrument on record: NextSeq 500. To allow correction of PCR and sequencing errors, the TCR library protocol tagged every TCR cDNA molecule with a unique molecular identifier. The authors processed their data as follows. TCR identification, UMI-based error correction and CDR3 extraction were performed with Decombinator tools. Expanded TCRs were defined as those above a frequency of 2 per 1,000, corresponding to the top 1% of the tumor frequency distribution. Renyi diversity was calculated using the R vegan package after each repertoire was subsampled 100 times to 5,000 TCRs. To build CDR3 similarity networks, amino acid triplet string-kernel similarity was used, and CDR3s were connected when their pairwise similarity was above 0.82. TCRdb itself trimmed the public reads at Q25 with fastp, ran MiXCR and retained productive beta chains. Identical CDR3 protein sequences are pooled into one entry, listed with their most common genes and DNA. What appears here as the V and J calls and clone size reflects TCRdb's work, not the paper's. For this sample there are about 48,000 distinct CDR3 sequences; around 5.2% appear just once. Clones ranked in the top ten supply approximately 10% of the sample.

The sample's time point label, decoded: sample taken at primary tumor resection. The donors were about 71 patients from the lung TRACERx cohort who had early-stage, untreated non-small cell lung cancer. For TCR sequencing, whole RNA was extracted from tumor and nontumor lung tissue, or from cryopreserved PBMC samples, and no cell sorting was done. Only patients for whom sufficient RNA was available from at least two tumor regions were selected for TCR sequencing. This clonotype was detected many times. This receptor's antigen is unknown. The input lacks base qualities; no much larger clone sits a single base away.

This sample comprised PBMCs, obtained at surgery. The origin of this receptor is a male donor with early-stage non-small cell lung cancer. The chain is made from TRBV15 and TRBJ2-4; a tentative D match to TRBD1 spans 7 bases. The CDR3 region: CATSSRAGQIKNIQYF. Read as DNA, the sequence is TGTGCCACCAGCAGCCGTGCGGGACAGATAAAAAACATTCAGTACTTC.